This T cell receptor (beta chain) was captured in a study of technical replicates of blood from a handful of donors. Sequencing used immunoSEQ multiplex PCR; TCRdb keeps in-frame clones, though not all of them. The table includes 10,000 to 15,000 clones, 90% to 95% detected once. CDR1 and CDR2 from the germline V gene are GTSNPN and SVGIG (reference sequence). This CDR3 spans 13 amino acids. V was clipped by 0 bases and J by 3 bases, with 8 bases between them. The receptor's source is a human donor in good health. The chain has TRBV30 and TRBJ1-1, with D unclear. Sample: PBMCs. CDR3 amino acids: CAWSVLSDTEAFF. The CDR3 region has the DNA TGTGCCTGGAGTGTACTCTCGGACACTGAAGCTTTCTTT. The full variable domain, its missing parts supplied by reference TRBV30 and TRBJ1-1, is SQTIHQWPATLVQPVGSPLSLECTVEGTSNPNLYWYRQAAGRGLQLLFYSVGIGQISSEVPQNLSASRPQDRQFILSSKKLLLSDSGFYLCAWSVLSDTEAFFGQGTRLTVV.